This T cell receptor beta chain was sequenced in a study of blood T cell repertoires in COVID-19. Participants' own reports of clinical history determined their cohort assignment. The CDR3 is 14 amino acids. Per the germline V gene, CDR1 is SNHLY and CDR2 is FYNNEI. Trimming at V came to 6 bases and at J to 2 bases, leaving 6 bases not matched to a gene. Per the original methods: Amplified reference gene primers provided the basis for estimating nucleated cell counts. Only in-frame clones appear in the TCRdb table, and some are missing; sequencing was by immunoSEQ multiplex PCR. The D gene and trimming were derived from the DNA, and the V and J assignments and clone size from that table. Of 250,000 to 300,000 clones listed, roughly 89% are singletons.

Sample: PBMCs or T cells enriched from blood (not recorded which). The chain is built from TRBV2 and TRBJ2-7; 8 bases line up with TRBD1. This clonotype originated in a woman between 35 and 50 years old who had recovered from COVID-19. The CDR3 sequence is CASRSDRATYEQYF. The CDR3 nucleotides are TGTGCCAGCAGATCGGACAGGGCCACCTACGAGCAGTACTTC. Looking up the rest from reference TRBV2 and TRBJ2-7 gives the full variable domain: EPEVTQTPSHQVTQMGQEVILRCVPISNHLYFYWYRQILGQKVEFLVSFYNNEISEKSEIFDDQFSVERPDGSNFTLKIRSTKLEDSAMYFCASRSDRATYEQYFGPGTRLTVT.